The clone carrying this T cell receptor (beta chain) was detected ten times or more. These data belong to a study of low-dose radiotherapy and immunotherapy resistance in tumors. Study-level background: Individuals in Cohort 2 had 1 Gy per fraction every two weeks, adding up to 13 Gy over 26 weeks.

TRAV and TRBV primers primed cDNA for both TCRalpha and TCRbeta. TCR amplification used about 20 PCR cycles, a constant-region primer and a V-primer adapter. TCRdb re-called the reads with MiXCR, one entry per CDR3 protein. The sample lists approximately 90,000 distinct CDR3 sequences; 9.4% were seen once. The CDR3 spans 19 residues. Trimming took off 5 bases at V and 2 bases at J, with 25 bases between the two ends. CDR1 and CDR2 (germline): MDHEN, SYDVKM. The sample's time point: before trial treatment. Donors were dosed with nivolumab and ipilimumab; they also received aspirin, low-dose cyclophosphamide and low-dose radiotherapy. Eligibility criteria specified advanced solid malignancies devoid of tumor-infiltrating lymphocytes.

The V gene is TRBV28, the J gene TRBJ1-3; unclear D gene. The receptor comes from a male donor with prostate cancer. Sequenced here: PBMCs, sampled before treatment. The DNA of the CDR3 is TGTGCCAGCAGTGGGCCCCGAAGCCCTTCGACGGTTGCTGGAAACACCATATATTTT. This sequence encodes CASSGPRSPSTVAGNTIYF.